This section outlines one TCR beta chain sequence together with its context. This clone appeared once. Its antigen is unknown. No much larger clone is present one base from it, and per-base qualities are unavailable. The sample belongs to a study of blood T cell repertoires in COVID-19 (dated by TCRdb to between 2020 and 2021). Describing the broader study: Samples from collaborators originated in the United States, Italy and Spain and spanned both the acute and convalescent phases of COVID-19. The repertoires were made available in a free public database intended to serve as a resource for research on the immune response to SARS-CoV-2. The samples were drawn from the first 160 participants of the ongoing ImmuneRACE study and from under 1,500 subjects provided by 6 global collaborators. The material from the prospective study consisted of cDNA or gDNA derived from T cells, B-cell-depleted T cells, or PBMCs. The sample metadata nearly always contained a de-identified subject ID, COVID-19 status, age in years and sex. Subjects who had been exposed to COVID-19, were actively infected with it, or had recovered from it provided the deeply sampled blood TCRbeta repertoires that made up the dataset. Where HLA class I and class II types were available, the types were taken from metadata supplied by the sample provider, not from assay-based typing.

General conclusions and limits of the study: Clinical and demographic metadata were provided uncurated, with the amount varying by source and participant.

One collaborating source in Seattle enrolled patients while the patients were actively infected and followed the patients over time throughout the course of disease. The collaborating institutions used their own protocols to collect whole blood in K2EDTA tubes. Collaborator samples were shipped for TCRbeta analysis as frozen whole blood, isolated PBMCs, or DNA extracted from either sample type. V loses 2 bases, J loses 4 bases, and the germline ends lie 8 bases apart. The germline V gene gives CDR1 as KGHSH and CDR2 as LQKENI. The CDR3 starts with the cysteine, ends with the phenylalanine, and has 13 residues. Left in the record is the CDR3 DNA by itself, 39 bases read in frame from the first base. The immunoSEQ Assay, a bias-controlled multiplex PCR, was used to amplify TCRbeta CDR3 regions from genomic DNA. In the source study's methods: The number of nucleated cells in each sample was estimated by amplification of reference gene primers within the assay. To quantify the absolute abundance of each unique TCRbeta CDR3 rearrangement, sequence reads were collapsed and filtered. For each sample, productive Simpson clonality was calculated as the square root of Simpson's diversity index over productive rearrangements. This immuneACCESS table, as held by TCRdb, lists in-frame sequences with V and J called but not all clones. Of the missing ones, under half trace to an unresolved V gene in checked studies; the others have no known cause. The V and J calls and clone size are taken from that table; D and trimming were inferred from the DNA. This sample comprises some 390,000 clones, 70% to 90% of them detected only once. The ten top clones hold about 2.3% of the sample.

The sequenced material came from peripheral blood. This TCR came from a woman between 55 and 75 years old with COVID-19, enrolled during active disease. The V gene is TRBV18 and the J gene is TRBJ1-1; tentative D gene TRBD1, with 5 bases matching. The DNA sequence follows: TGTGCCAGCTCACCAATCGGGGGCACTGAAGCTTTCTTT. It encodes CASSPIGGTEAFF.